The 17 T cell receptor beta chains presented below share a single source sample, sequenced in a study of blood T cells in healthy people across ages. Sample-barcoded 5' priming and a J-beta primer mix drove a second PCR of about 6 to 11 cycles. TCRdb independently ran MiXCR on the 5' RACE reads; one entry per CDR3 protein. The repertoire holds about 580,000 distinct CDR3 sequences, 45% to 55% seen once, with around 24% in the top ten. Sequenced input: blood. The receptors originated from an elderly man in good health.

This rearrangement joins TRBV29-1 to TRBJ2-1; D not resolved. Per germline, CDR1 SQVTM and CDR2 ANQGSEA. This CDR3 has 12 amino acids. Trimming removed 4 bases at V and 8 bases at J, with 12 bases between. The CDR3 spells CSVGNSQDEQFF. DNA of the CDR3: TGCAGCGTTGGAAACTCCCAGGATGAGCAGTTCTTC.

This clonotype has just one count. A much more abundant neighbour one base away suggests this may be a read error. Because the CDR3 is missing its conserved closing phenylalanine or tryptophan, this is likely a read error. The chain combines TRBV6-6 with TRBJ1-6; tentatively, D is TRBD1 (5 bases). Germline V gives CDR1 MNHNY, CDR2 SVGAGI (reference sequence). The CDR3 consists of 15 residues. With 2 bases removed from V and 6 bases from J, the gap between germline ends came to 11 bases. The CDR3, as DNA: TGTGCCAGCAGTTACGACAGTGGCGGTAATTCACCCCTCCACTTG. Its translation is CASSYDSGGNSPLHL.

As concerns this clonotype: This may come from a read error, since a much larger clone is one base off. V gene TRBV6-6 combines with J gene TRBJ2-7; the match to TRBD1 covers 10 bases. Germline V gives CDR1 MNHNY, CDR2 SVGAGI (reference sequence). V lost 6 bases and J lost 4; bases outside the gene matches: 9. This CDR3 contains 15 residues. The DNA for the CDR3 is TGTGCCAGCAGATCCGGGACAGGGGCAGGGTACGAGCAGTACTTC. As protein: CASRSGTGAGYEQYF.

This chain uses TRBV7-2 with TRBJ2-7; D is uncertain. CDR3 length: 15 amino acids. CDR1 is SGHTA and CDR2 is FQGNSA in the germline V gene. Trimming removed 4 bases at V and 6 bases at J, with 19 bases between. DNA of the CDR3: TGTGCCAGCAGCTCCAGAGTGCTTTCAGCTCGCGAGCAGTACTTC. The encoded protein is CASSSRVLSAREQYF.

This clonotype was detected only a few times. The chain couples TRBV29-1 to TRBJ2-3; 8 bases match TRBD1. V lost 4 bases, J lost 6 bases, and 0 bases stayed unmatched. Germline V gene data show CDR1 as SQVTM and CDR2 as ANQGSEA. The CDR3 has 11 residues. The CDR3 DNA sequence: TGCAGCGTTGGGACAGGGGATACGCAGTATTTT. This encodes CSVGTGDTQYF.

The chain is built from TRBV5-1 and TRBJ1-1, with TRBD1 identical over 8 bases. The germline CDR1 and CDR2 sequences are SGHRS and YFSETQ. The V and J ends lost 8 bases and 6 bases, in that order; junction bases with no gene match: 12. The CDR3 is made up of 14 amino acids. The CDR3 nucleotides read TGCGCCAGTAAGACAGGGGCAAATAGGGCTGAAGCTTTCTTT. This gives the protein CASKTGANRAEAFF.

This clonotype has only one observation. In DNA form, the CDR3 reads TGTGCCAGCAGCTTGGAGGACACTGAAGCTTTCTTT. Translating it yields CASSLEDTEAFF. The J gene is TRBJ1-1, the V gene TRBV5-4; D remains unclear. Per germline, CDR1 SGHNT and CDR2 YYREEE (reference sequence). The V and J ends lost 0 bases and 3 bases respectively, with 3 bases between them. The CDR3 length is 12 residues.

The gene calls are TRBV9 and TRBJ2-1; 7 positions match TRBD2. The V gene end was trimmed by 3 bases and the J gene end by 0 bases; junction bases not matched to a gene: 3. Germline V gene lookup returns CDR1 SGDLS and CDR2 YYNGEE. The CDR3 totals 15 residues. The DNA of the CDR3 is TGTGCCAGCAGCGGGGAGGGGAGCTCCTACAATGAGCAGTTCTTC. The encoded protein is CASSGEGSSYNEQFF.

This chain joins TRBV11-1 and TRBJ1-2, with a weak D call TRBD1 (5 bases). The V gene lost 8 bases and the J gene lost 8 bases, with 21 bases spanning the gap. CDR3 length: 14 amino acids. Germline assignment: CDR1 SGHAT and CDR2 FQDESV (reference sequence). CDR3 loop: CASSPGLSPLGYTF. The CDR3 region has the DNA TGTGCCAGCTCCCCAGGGCTCAGTCCTCTAGGCTACACCTTC.

The rearrangement links TRBV30 to TRBJ1-1; D gene ambiguous. There are 13 residues in the CDR3. Per germline, CDR1 GTSNPN and CDR2 SVGIG (reference sequence). V was cut by 4 bases and J by 5 bases, with 14 bases left in between. The CDR3 bases are TGTGCCTGGACCTGGGTCAGGTCTACTGAAGCTTTCTTT. Translated, it gives CAWTWVRSTEAFF.

CDR3 residues: CASSRGLAGGRSYNEQFF. In DNA, the CDR3 is TGCGCCAGCAGCCGAGGACTAGCGGGGGGGCGCTCCTACAATGAGCAGTTCTTC. The chain joins TRBV4-1 to TRBJ2-1; 15 nucleotides agree with TRBD2. The CDR3 is made up of 18 amino acids. The V gene end was trimmed by 4 bases and the J gene end by 0 bases; junction bases not matched to a gene: 4. CDR1 and CDR2 from the germline V gene are MGHRA and YSYEKL.

The chain joins TRBV7-2 to TRBJ2-1; 11 nucleotides line up with TRBD2. V shed 5 bases and J 8 bases; nucleotides not matched to a gene: 11. This CDR3 region has 16 residues. Per germline, CDR1 SGHTA and CDR2 FQGNSA. The CDR3 is CASSPYQTSGAHEQFF. CDR3 sequence (DNA): TGTGCCAGCAGCCCTTATCAGACTAGCGGGGCCCATGAGCAGTTCTTC.

The sample holds a few counts of this clonotype. CDR3 in DNA: TGCGCCAGCAGCCAAGATGCCAGTACGTTCAGCACAGATACGCAGTATTTT. This gives the protein CASSQDASTFSTDTQYF. V usage is TRBV4-3 and J usage is TRBJ2-3; no clear D gene. V was cut by 0 bases and J by 0 bases, with 13 bases left in between. Germline V CDR1 and CDR2: LGHNA, YSLEER. The CDR3 has 17 residues.

This clonotype was picked up one time. CDR3 amino acids: CASNRTSGQDTQYF. CDR3 in DNA: TGCGCCAGCAATAGGACTAGCGGACAAGATACCCAGTACTTC. The chain couples TRBV10-2 to TRBJ2-7, with 10 bases lining up with TRBD2. Germline V gene lookup returns CDR1 WSHSY and CDR2 SAAADI. The CDR3 has 14 residues. The V segment lost 7 bases and the J segment 10 bases; nucleotides outside the gene matches: 13.

This clonotype came up once. The chain uses TRBV12-3 or TRBV12-4 and TRBJ1-5, with D unclear. Trimming stripped 2 bases from V and 7 bases from J, with 15 bases between. This CDR3 is 15 amino acids long. CDR3 coding DNA: TGTGCCAGCAGTTTAAGTGCTTTATTGCGGCAGCCCCAGCATTTT. It specifies CASSLSALLRQPQHF.

This clonotype has just a few counts. The DNA for the CDR3 is TGTGCCAGCAGCGCAACCGGGGGTATCGAGACCCAGTACTTC. Its translation is CASSATGGIETQYF. V and J are TRBV7-9 and TRBJ2-5; D may be TRBD2 (6 bases). This CDR3 contains 14 residues. CDR1 and CDR2 (germline): SEHNR, FQNEAQ (reference sequence). Trimming cost V 5 bases and J 5 bases, with 15 bases left between them. Full variable domain (outside the CDR3, taken from reference TRBV7-9 and TRBJ2-5): DTGVSQNPRHKITKRGQNVTFRCDPISEHNRLYWYRQTLGQGPEFLTYFQNEAQLEKSRLLSDRFSAERPKGSFSTLEIQRTEQGDSAMYLCASSATGGIETQYFGPGTRLLVL.

The chain combines TRBV4-3 with TRBJ2-2; 9 bases are a match to TRBD1. This CDR3 has 16 residues. J gave up 5 bases and V 3 bases, and 7 bases lay outside the gene matches. From germline, CDR1 is LGHNA and CDR2 YSLEER. The CDR3 DNA sequence: TGCGCCAGCAGCCAGGACAGGGGCCTGAGGACCGGGGAGCTGTTTTTT. This encodes CASSQDRGLRTGELFF.